This T cell receptor (beta chain) came from a study of identical twins (dated by TCRdb to 2016 to 2018). Regarding the complete study: The study deep-sequenced TCR alpha and beta repertoires from monozygotic twins, unrelated adults of various ages and cord blood to test whether fetal clonotypes persist. To rule out contamination, replicate twin experiments were performed at different times with different library preparation protocols. What the study reported, not specific to this receptor: Compared with coincidental sharing between unrelated individuals, an excess of low generation-probability sequences was observed among out-of-frame TCR alpha sequences shared between twins. Because the same donors could not be followed over many years, the conclusions relied on cross-sectional statistical analysis. Fewer insertions were carried by abundant cord blood beta clonotypes; a weaker similar trend was observed in young adult naive repertoires, while no such trend was observed in memory repertoires. Zero-insertion analyses could be partly confounded by invariant T cells such as MAIT and iNKT, although diverse VJ usage argued against such confounding for most clonotypes. In monozygotic twins, recombination models systematically underestimated out-of-frame TCR alpha sharing, but the models matched the sharing seen between unrelated individuals. The excess sharing between twins in beta out-of-frame sequences was weaker because fewer shared sequences reduced the signal-to-noise ratio.

Compared with germline, V lacks 2 bases and J lacks 2 bases; bases without a gene match: 3. The CDR3 sequence holds 15 residues, the cysteine and phenylalanine included. Of all the DNA, just the CDR3 is kept, 45 bases in frame from base 1. CDR1 LGHNA and CDR2 YSLEER are derived from the germline V gene. This clonotype was detected ten times or more. No antigen is known for it. There are no base qualities to consult, and no much larger clone falls within one base. The library was obtained by 5' RACE. The instrument was an Illumina HiSeq 2000. A universal primer binding site was introduced by template switching, and a unique molecular identifier was present in the final cDNA, enabling accurate counting of TCR cDNA molecules. Specific primers in the conserved constant-segment region were used to synthesize first-strand cDNA for TCR alpha and beta chains. To control for contamination, each cDNA library was double barcoded with a SMART-Mk sample barcode plus Illumina barcodes. TruSeq adapter sequences, together with Illumina sample barcodes, were added in two successive PCR steps. The TCR alpha and beta cDNA libraries were sequenced on the Illumina HiSeq platform using custom primers. Under the source paper's analysis protocol: MiGEC processed the raw reads to extract unique molecular identifiers, while MiXCR was used to determine the CDR3 positions. For each individual, recombination models were inferred using an EM algorithm with the repgenHMM and IGoR tools. Shared clonotypes were analyzed with the tcR package in R, and sharing was normalized by the product of cloneset sizes. To study raw recombination free of thymic and clonal selection effects, out-of-frame nonproductive sequences were analyzed. In-frame beta chains were kept once TCRdb had trimmed the public reads at Q25 with fastp and called clones with MiXCR. Rows matching on CDR3 protein sequence are summarized as one entry with the most common DNA and genes. The V and J calls and clone size come from TCRdb's table, not from the authors' own analysis. This sample is represented by around 570,000 distinct CDR3 sequences; 9.6% of them were singletons. The ten largest make up around 3.2% of the sample.

Only healthy Caucasian donors were included. Three pairs of female monozygotic twins, all aged about 18 to 30 years, made up the twin cohort. Peripheral blood mononuclear cells were the source from which RNA for the TCR libraries was isolated. This sample was shared with a second study, whose subject was yellow fever vaccine responses in identical twins. As that second paper reports: According to the authors, the vaccine-induced T cell response in identical twins seemed to be partly convergent and partly specific to each individual. In identical twins, the study followed T cell clones that responded to the vaccine with precision.

The source is a woman aged 18 to 35 in good health. Sequenced: PBMCs. Here the chain combines TRBV4-3 and TRBJ2-7; the junction holds 10 bases that match TRBD2. The CDR3 has the sequence CASSQKLAGTYEQYF. The DNA is as follows: TGCGCCAGCAGCCAAAAACTAGCGGGAACCTACGAGCAGTACTTC.